This T cell receptor beta chain was sequenced for a study of PD-L1 blockade in urothelial cancer. Patients' urothelial carcinoma was locally advanced or metastatic. Assay: immunoSEQ multiplex PCR; the TCRdb copy retains only in-frame clones and omits some. The sample contains 100,000 or so clones, around 93% of which appear only once. The V gene's germline CDR1 is LNHDA and CDR2 SQIVND (reference sequence). CDR3 size: 14 residues. Trimming left V 7 bases short and J 3 bases short, with 15 bases between. The sequencing used PBMCs, collected around atezolizumab (anti-PD-L1) treatment. The TCR comes from an elderly woman with urothelial cancer. The V gene is TRBV19, the J gene TRBJ1-1; TRBD1 might be the D (5 bases). Written as DNA, the CDR3 is TGTGCCAGTAATACCAATCCGGGGGACACTGAAGCTTTCTTT. Protein product: CASNTNPGDTEAFF.